The 26 T cell receptor beta chains below were found in one sample sequenced in a study of blood T cell repertoires in COVID-19. TCRdb's table, derived via immunoSEQ multiplex PCR, lists solely in-frame clones and lacks some. Of about 300,000 clones in the sample, over 75% were seen once. Sequencing was done on a sample of peripheral blood. The receptors here all came from a human donor in a cohort sampled during active COVID-19.

CDR3 coding DNA: TGTGCCAGCAGCTTGGGGACAGTCAAGAACGAGCAGTACTTC. As protein: CASSLGTVKNEQYF. The chain carries TRBV5-4 and TRBJ2-7, with D tentatively TRBD1 (6 bases). The CDR3 is 14 residues long. CDR1 SGHNT and CDR2 YYREEE come from the germline V gene (reference sequence). V lost 0 bases and J lost 5, with 12 bases in between.

This clone occurred once. This chain connects TRBV5-1 to TRBJ2-1, with TRBD2 identical over 13 bases. This CDR3 contains 16 residues. Germline assignment: CDR1 SGHRS and CDR2 YFSETQ. V trimming: 7 bases; J trimming: 6 bases; junction bases outside the gene matches: 10. The CDR3 DNA reads as TGCGCCAGCGCCCTCGCGGGGACTAGCGGGGCCAATGAGCAGTTCTTC. Translation gives CASALAGTSGANEQFF.

V is TRBV7-9 and J is TRBJ2-3, with 9 bases identical to TRBD2. Germline V gene lookup returns CDR1 SEHNR and CDR2 FQNEAQ (reference sequence). With V trimmed by 5 bases and J by 5 bases, 5 bases remained unmatched. CDR3 length equals 14 residues. The CDR3 protein is CASSQGLALDTQYF. The CDR3 region has the DNA TGTGCCAGCAGCCAAGGACTAGCGCTAGATACGCAGTATTTT.

The rearrangement links TRBV3-1 (or the pseudogene TRBV3-2) to TRBJ2-1; D ambiguous. Trimming left V 1 base short and J 0 bases short, with 7 bases between. Germline V gene sequence: CDR1 LGHDT, CDR2 YNNKEL (reference sequence). This CDR3 contains 15 residues. This CDR3 is CASSQVRSSYNEQFF. For the CDR3, the DNA is TGTGCCAGCAGCCAAGTTCGGAGCTCCTACAATGAGCAGTTCTTC.

The chain is built from TRBV30 and TRBJ1-4; TRBD1 is a possible D gene (6 bases). CDR1 and CDR2 from the germline V gene are GTSNPN and SVGIG (reference sequence). The CDR3 sequence is 14 residues long. With 4 bases removed from V and 7 bases from J, the gap between germline ends came to 16 bases. The chain's CDR3 is CAWTTQGPSEKLFF. CDR3 nucleotides: TGTGCCTGGACCACCCAGGGGCCTAGTGAAAAACTGTTTTTT.

The chain employs TRBV10-3 and TRBJ2-1; TRBD2 matches at 11 bases. The CDR3 length is 14 residues. Unmatched junction bases numbered 3, after V lost 6 bases and J lost 5 bases. CDR1 and CDR2 (germline): ENHRY, SYGVKD. The CDR3 sequence: CAIRLSGGDNEQFF. As DNA, the CDR3 is TGTGCCATCAGACTTAGCGGGGGGGACAATGAGCAGTTCTTC.

This sequence joins TRBV15 and TRBJ1-2, with 9 nucleotides matching TRBD1. The V segment lost 3 bases and the J segment 4 bases; nucleotides outside the gene matches: 6. Per germline, CDR1 LNHNV and CDR2 YYDKDF (reference sequence). The CDR3 covers 15 residues. CDR3 amino acids: CATSRATGGGYGYTF. CDR3 DNA: TGTGCCACCAGCAGGGCGACAGGGGGAGGCTATGGCTACACCTTC.

CDR3: CASRRRDRESGELFF. The CDR3, as DNA: TGTGCCAGCCGCCGGCGGGACAGGGAATCCGGGGAGCTGTTTTTT. The chain couples TRBV27 to TRBJ2-2; 9 positions agree with TRBD1. The CDR3 is 15 residues long. CDR1 is MNHEY, CDR2 SMNVEV, per germline (reference sequence). The ends lost 8 bases at V and 6 bases at J; junction bases unmatched: 10.

The chain carries TRBV30 and TRBJ1-6, with D possibly matching TRBD1 (6 bases). CDR3 length equals 14 residues. V was shortened by 0 bases and J by 9 bases, with 12 bases between the two germline ends. CDR1 and CDR2 from the germline V gene are GTSNPN and SVGIG (reference sequence). CDR3 residues: CAWSVIQGSSPLHF. The DNA of the CDR3 is TGTGCCTGGAGTGTAATCCAGGGGAGTTCACCCCTCCACTTT.

Written as DNA, the CDR3 is TGTGCCACCAGCCCGGGGACAGGGGGCTACGAGCAGTACTTC. This codes for CATSPGTGGYEQYF. The V and J genes are TRBV24-1 and TRBJ2-7; 11 positions agree with TRBD1. CDR3 length equals 14 residues. Germline assignment: CDR1 KGHDR and CDR2 SFDVKD. After removal of 7 bases from V and 3 bases from J, the junction contained 4 bases not matched to a gene.

The chain is built from TRBV5-4 and TRBJ2-1, with TRBD2 matching over 14 bases. CDR3 length: 17 residues. Germline-derived CDR1 and CDR2 are SGHNT and YYREEE (reference sequence). Unmatched junction bases numbered 2, after V lost 3 bases and J lost 0 bases. CDR3 in DNA: TGTGCCAGCAGCTCCGGGACTAGCGGGAGCTCCTACAATGAGCAGTTCTTC. Translated, it gives CASSSGTSGSSYNEQFF.

This sequence joins TRBV7-2 and TRBJ2-3; no definite D call. Trimming took 5 bases from V and 2 from J, leaving 11 bases between them. In germline, CDR1 is SGHTA, CDR2 FQGNSA. The CDR3 has 14 amino acids. The CDR3 sequence is CASSKNPFTDTQYF. The CDR3 DNA reads as TGTGCCAGCAGCAAAAATCCGTTCACAGATACGCAGTATTTT.

The chain combines TRBV19 with TRBJ2-2, with 8 bases fitting TRBD1. Germline CDR1 reads LNHDA; CDR2 reads SQIVND (reference sequence). J was trimmed by 4 bases and V by 6 bases; bases with no gene match: 7. CDR3 length: 15 residues. Here the CDR3 reads CASRPGTGLTGELFF. DNA for the CDR3: TGTGCCAGTAGACCCGGGACAGGCCTCACCGGGGAGCTGTTTTTT.

The V and J genes are TRBV28 and TRBJ2-4, with D perhaps TRBD1 (5 bases). Germline values: CDR1 MDHEN, CDR2 SYDVKM. The CDR3 contains 16 residues. Trimming cost V 6 bases and J 1 base, with 16 bases left between them. CDR3 region: CASSPQVQGAKNIQYF. In DNA, the CDR3 is TGTGCCAGCAGCCCCCAGGTGCAGGGCGCCAAAAACATTCAGTACTTC.

V usage is TRBV11-2 and J usage is TRBJ1-1, with 7 positions matching TRBD1. The germline V gene has CDR1 SGHAT and CDR2 FQNNGV. This CDR3 spans 15 amino acids. Trimming at V came to 1 base and at J to 6 bases, leaving 8 bases not matched to a gene. The CDR3 loop reads CASSLVPTGIAEAFF. CDR3 DNA: TGTGCCAGCAGCTTAGTTCCGACAGGGATCGCTGAAGCTTTCTTT.

On this clone itself: This specimen includes other DNA sequences encoding the same CDR3. This sequence joins TRBV24-1 and TRBJ2-1; no clear D gene. V lost 1 base to trimming and J lost 6 bases, with 3 bases between them. Germline V CDR1 and CDR2: KGHDR, SFDVKD. The CDR3 contains 12 residues. The CDR3 DNA reads TGTGCCACCAGTGATTTCAGCAATGAGCAGTTCTTC. Encoded protein: CATSDFSNEQFF.

The rearrangement links TRBV7-8 to TRBJ2-7; 7 bases match TRBD1. J lost 2 bases, V lost 5 bases, and 9 bases had no gene match. The CDR3 covers 15 residues. Germline-derived CDR1 and CDR2 are SGHVS and FQNEAQ. CDR3 sequence: CASSGRRGTAYEQYF. As DNA, the CDR3 is TGTGCCAGCAGCGGGAGAAGAGGGACAGCCTACGAGCAGTACTTC.

The rearrangement uses TRBV19 and TRBJ2-2; D is possibly TRBD2 (5 bases). V was shortened by 5 bases and J by 2 bases, with 15 bases between the two germline ends. The germline CDR1 and CDR2 sequences are LNHDA and SQIVND (reference sequence). The CDR3 is 16 amino acids. This CDR3 is CASSHPPGTNTGELFF. CDR3 bases: TGTGCCAGTAGTCATCCACCGGGAACAAACACCGGGGAGCTGTTTTTT.

The chain recombines TRBV6-5 with TRBJ2-7; tentative D call: TRBD2 (5 bases). Trimming left V 5 bases short and J 3 bases short, with 14 bases between. Per the germline V gene, CDR1 is MNHEY and CDR2 is SVGAGI. The CDR3 is made up of 14 amino acids. The CDR3 spells CASSILGRDYEQYF. The CDR3 DNA is TGTGCCAGCAGTATACTAGGAAGAGACTACGAGCAGTACTTC.

This rearrangement joins TRBV6-2 or TRBV6-3 to TRBJ1-5; 9 nucleotides align to TRBD1. Looked up from germline, CDR1 is MNHEY and CDR2 is SVGEGT. The CDR3 has 16 amino acids. The J segment lost 1 base and the V segment lost 4 bases, leaving 5 bases of the junction unmatched. The CDR3 is CASSWMDRGSNQPQHF. The CDR3 nucleotides read TGTGCCAGCAGTTGGATGGACAGGGGAAGCAATCAGCCCCAGCATTTT.

This sequence joins TRBV7-2 and TRBJ2-3, with TRBD2 matching over 12 bases. J lost 7 bases, V lost 8 bases, and 7 bases had no gene match. The length of the CDR3 is 14 residues. Germline V gene data show CDR1 as SGHTA and CDR2 as FQGNSA. The CDR3 DNA reads as TGTGCCAGCGGCAGACTAGCGGGGGAGAATACGCAGTATTTT. It specifies CASGRLAGENTQYF.

The chain employs TRBV9 and TRBJ1-1, with D unclear. The length of the CDR3 is 16 residues. The germline V gene encodes CDR1 SGDLS and CDR2 YYNGEE. V lost 4 bases to trimming and J lost 1 base, with 17 bases between them. The CDR3 DNA reads as TGTGCCAGCAGCCTTCACCTCGAACATCAGAACACTGAAGCTTTCTTT. This encodes CASSLHLEHQNTEAFF.

The V gene is TRBV11-2, the J gene TRBJ1-1; the match to TRBD1 covers 11 bases. V shed 5 bases, J shed 10 bases, and the junction held 6 bases outside the gene matches. Germline assignment: CDR1 SGHAT and CDR2 FQNNGV. CDR3 length: 13 amino acids. CDR3 bases: TGTGCCAGCAGCGGACAGGGGGCGGAAAGAGCTTTCTTT. Its protein is CASSGQGAERAFF.

J is TRBJ1-6 and V is TRBV5-6; maybe TRBD1 (6 bases). The CDR3 is made up of 15 amino acids. The germline gives CDR1 SGHDT, CDR2 YYEEEE. V dropped 3 bases and J dropped 7 bases, with 14 bases sitting between them. The CDR3 reads CASSSTQGENSPLHF. In nucleotides, the CDR3 is TGTGCCAGCAGCTCGACACAGGGTGAAAATTCACCCCTCCACTTT.

The V gene is TRBV3-1 (or the pseudogene TRBV3-2), the J gene TRBJ2-1, with 11 bases fitting TRBD2. The ends lost 3 bases at V and 6 bases at J; junction bases unmatched: 13. CDR1 LGHDT and CDR2 YNNKEL come from the germline V gene (reference sequence). The length of the CDR3 is 18 residues. In DNA form, the CDR3 reads TGTGCCAGCAGCCACCTAGCGGGAGGCGGGGTCCCACCCAATGAGCAGTTCTTC. It translates to CASSHLAGGGVPPNEQFF.

This clone appeared once. This sequence joins TRBV7-7 and TRBJ2-2, with TRBD2 identical over 7 bases. This CDR3 region has 16 residues. The V gene's germline CDR1 is SSHAT and CDR2 FNYEAQ (reference sequence). V gave up 1 base and J gave up 4 bases; unmatched junction bases: 6. CDR3 sequence: CASSLVPSGFTGELFF. The CDR3 region has the DNA TGTGCCAGCAGCTTAGTGCCTAGCGGATTCACCGGGGAGCTGTTTTTT.